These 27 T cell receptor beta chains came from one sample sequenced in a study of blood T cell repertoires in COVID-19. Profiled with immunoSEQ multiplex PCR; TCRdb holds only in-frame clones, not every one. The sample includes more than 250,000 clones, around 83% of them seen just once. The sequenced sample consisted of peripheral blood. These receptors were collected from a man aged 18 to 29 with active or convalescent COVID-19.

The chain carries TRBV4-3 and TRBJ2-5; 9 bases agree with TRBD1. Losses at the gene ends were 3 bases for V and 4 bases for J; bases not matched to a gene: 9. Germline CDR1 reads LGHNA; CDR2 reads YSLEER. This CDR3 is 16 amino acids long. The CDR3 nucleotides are TGCGCCAGCAGCCATAGCGACAGGGGGTTGGGAGAGACCCAGTACTTC. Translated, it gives CASSHSDRGLGETQYF.

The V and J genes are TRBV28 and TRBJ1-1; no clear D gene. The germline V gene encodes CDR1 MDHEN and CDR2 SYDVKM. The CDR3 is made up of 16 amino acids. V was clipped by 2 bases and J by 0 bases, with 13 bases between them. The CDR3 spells CASSLRGGLMNTEAFF. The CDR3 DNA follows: TGTGCCAGCAGTTTAAGAGGAGGCCTCATGAACACTGAAGCTTTCTTT.

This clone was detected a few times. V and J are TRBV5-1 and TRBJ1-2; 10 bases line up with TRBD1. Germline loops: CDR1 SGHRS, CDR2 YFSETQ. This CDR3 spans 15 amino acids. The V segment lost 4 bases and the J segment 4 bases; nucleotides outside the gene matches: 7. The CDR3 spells CASSPDRGTTYGYTF. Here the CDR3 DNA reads TGCGCCAGCAGCCCGGACAGGGGGACGACCTATGGCTACACCTTC.

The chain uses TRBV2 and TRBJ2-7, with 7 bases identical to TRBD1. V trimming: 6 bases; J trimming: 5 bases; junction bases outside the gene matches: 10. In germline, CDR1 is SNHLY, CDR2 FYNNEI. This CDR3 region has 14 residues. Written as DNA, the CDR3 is TGTGCCAGCAGGCCCCCGGGACAGCCCCACGAGCAGTACTTC. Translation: CASRPPGQPHEQYF.

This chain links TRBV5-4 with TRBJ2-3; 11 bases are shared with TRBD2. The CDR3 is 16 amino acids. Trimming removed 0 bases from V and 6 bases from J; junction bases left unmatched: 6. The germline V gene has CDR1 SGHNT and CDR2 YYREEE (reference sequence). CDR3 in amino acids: CASSLGGASGGDTQYF. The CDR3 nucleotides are TGTGCCAGCAGCTTGGGCGGGGCTAGCGGGGGGGATACGCAGTATTTT.

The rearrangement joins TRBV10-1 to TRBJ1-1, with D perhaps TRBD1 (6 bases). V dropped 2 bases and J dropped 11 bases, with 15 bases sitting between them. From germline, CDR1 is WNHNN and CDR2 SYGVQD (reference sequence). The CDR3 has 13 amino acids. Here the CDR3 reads CASSEANRVDAFF. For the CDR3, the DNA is TGCGCCAGCAGTGAGGCCAACAGGGTGGACGCTTTCTTT.

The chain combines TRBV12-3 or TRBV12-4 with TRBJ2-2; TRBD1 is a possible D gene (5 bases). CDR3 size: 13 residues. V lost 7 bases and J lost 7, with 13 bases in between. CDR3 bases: TGTGCCAGCAATCAGGGCGTCGACGGGGAGCTGTTTTTT. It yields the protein CASNQGVDGELFF.

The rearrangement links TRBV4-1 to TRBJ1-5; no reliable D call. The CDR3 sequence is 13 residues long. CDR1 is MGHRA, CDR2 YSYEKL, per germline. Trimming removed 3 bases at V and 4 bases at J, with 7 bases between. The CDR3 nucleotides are TGCGCCAGCAGCCATGGCAGAAATCAGCCCCAGCATTTT. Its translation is CASSHGRNQPQHF.

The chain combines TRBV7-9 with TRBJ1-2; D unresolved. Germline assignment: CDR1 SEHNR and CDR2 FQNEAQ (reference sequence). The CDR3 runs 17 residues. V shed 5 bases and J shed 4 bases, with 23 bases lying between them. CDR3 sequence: CASSLTISGSLSYGYTF. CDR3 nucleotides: TGTGCCAGCAGCCTGACGATCTCCGGGTCTCTCTCCTATGGCTACACCTTC.

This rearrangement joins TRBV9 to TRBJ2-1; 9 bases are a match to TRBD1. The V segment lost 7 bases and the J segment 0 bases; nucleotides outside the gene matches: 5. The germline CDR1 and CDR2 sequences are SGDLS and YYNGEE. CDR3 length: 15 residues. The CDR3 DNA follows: TGTGCCAGCGGGACAGGGTCAAGCTCCTACAATGAGCAGTTCTTC. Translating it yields CASGTGSSSYNEQFF.

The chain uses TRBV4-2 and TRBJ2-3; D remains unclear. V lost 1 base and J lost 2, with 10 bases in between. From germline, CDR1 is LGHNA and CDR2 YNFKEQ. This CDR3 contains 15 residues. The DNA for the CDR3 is TGTGCCAGCAGCCAAGGGTCAGGCGCCACAGATACGCAGTATTTT. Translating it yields CASSQGSGATDTQYF.

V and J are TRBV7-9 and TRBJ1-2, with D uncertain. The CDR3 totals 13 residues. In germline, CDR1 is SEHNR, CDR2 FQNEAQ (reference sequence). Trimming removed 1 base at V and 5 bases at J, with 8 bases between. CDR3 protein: CASSLVPEYGYTF. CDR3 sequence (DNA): TGTGCCAGCAGCTTAGTCCCGGAGTATGGCTACACCTTC.

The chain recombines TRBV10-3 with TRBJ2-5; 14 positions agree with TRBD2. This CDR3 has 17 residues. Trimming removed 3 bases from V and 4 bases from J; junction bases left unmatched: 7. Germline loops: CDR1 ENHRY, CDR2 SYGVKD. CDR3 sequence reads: CAISDPGTSGSAETQYF. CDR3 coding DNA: TGTGCCATCAGTGACCCGGGGACTAGCGGGAGCGCAGAGACCCAGTACTTC.

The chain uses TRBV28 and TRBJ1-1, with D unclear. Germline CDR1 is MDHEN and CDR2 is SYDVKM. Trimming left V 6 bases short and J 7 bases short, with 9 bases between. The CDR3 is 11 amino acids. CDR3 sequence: CASSLPYEAFF. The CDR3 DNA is TGTGCCAGCAGCCTTCCGTATGAAGCTTTCTTT.

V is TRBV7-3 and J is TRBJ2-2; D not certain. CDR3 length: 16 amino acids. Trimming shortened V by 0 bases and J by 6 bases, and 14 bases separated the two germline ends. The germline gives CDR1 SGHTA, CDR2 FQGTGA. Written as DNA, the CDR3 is TGTGCCAGCAGCTTAACTGCGTCCCGCGGCCCCGGGGAGCTGTTTTTT. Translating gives CASSLTASRGPGELFF. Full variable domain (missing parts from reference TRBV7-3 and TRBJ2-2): GAGVSQTPSNKVTEKGKYVELRCDPISGHTALYWYRQSLGQGPEFLIYFQGTGAADDSGLPNDRFFAVRPEGSVSTLKIQRTERGDSAVYLCASSLTASRGPGELFFGEGSRLTVL.

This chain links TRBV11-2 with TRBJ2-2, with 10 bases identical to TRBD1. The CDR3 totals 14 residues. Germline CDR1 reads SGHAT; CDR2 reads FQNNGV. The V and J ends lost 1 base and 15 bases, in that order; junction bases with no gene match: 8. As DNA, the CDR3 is TGTGCCAGCAGCTTAGGGACAGGGGGACACTATTTGTTTTTT. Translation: CASSLGTGGHYLFF.

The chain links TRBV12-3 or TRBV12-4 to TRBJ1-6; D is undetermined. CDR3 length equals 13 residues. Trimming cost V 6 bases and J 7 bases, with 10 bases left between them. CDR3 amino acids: CASRRGGNSPLHF. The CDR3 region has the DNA TGTGCCAGCAGGAGAGGCGGGAATTCACCCCTCCACTTT.

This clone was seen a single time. CDR3 residues: CASSLVPGTRDTQYF. The CDR3 DNA reads TGTGCCAGCAGCTTAGTTCCAGGGACAAGAGATACGCAGTATTTT. V usage is TRBV7-6 and J usage is TRBJ2-3; weak D call: TRBD1 (6 bases). The ends were cut back, 1 base at V and 5 bases at J, with 13 bases in the middle. The CDR3 is 15 residues long. The germline CDR1 and CDR2 sequences are SGHVS and FNYEAQ.

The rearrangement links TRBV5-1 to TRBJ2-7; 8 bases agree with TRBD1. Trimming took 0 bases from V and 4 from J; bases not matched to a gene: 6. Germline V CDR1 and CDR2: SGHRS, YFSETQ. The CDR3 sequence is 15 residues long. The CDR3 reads CASSLGQGWVYEQYF. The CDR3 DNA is TGCGCCAGCAGCTTGGGACAGGGGTGGGTATACGAGCAGTACTTC.

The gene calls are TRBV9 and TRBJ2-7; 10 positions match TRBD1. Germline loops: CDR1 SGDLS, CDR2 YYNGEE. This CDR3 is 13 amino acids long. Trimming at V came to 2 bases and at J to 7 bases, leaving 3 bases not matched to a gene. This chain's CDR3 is CASSVGDRGEQYF. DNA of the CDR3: TGTGCCAGCAGCGTGGGGGACAGGGGTGAGCAGTACTTC. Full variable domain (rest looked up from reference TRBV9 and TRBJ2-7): DSGVTQTPKHLITATGQRVTLRCSPRSGDLSVYWYQQSLDQGLQFLIQYYNGEERAKGNILERFSAQQFPDLHSELNLSSLELGDSALYFCASSVGDRGEQYFGPGTRLTVT.

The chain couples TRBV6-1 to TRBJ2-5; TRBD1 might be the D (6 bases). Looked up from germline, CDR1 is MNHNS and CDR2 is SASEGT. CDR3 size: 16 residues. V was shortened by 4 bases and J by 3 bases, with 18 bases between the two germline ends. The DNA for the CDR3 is TGTGCCAGCAGTGCGATCCCCCGGACAGAAAAAGAGACCCAGTACTTC. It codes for CASSAIPRTEKETQYF.

In DNA form, the CDR3 reads TGTGCCAGTACCTCCACAGGGGTTCAGCCCCAGCATTTT. Translated: CASTSTGVQPQHF. This chain uses TRBV19 with TRBJ1-5; TRBD1 agrees at 7 bases. Trimming removed 7 bases from V and 6 bases from J; junction bases left unmatched: 6. This CDR3 region has 13 residues. Germline V gives CDR1 LNHDA, CDR2 SQIVND (reference sequence).

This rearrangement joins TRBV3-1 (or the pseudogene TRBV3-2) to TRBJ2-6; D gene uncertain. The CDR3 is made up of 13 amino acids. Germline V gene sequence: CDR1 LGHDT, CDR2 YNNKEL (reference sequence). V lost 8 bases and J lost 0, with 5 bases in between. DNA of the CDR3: TGTGCCAGCCTAGGCTCTGGGGCCAACGTCCTGACTTTC. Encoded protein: CASLGSGANVLTF.

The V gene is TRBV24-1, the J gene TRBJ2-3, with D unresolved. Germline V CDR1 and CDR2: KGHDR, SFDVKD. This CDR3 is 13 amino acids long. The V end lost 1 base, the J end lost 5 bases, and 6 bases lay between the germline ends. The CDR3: CATSDFRLDTQYF. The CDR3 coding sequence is TGTGCCACCAGTGATTTTCGACTAGATACGCAGTATTTT.

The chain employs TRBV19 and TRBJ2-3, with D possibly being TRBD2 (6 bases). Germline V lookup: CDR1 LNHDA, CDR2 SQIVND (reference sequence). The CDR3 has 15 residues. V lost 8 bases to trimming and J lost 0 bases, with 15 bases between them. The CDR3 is CASATLAASTDTQYF. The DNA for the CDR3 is TGTGCCAGTGCCACACTAGCCGCTAGCACAGATACGCAGTATTTT.

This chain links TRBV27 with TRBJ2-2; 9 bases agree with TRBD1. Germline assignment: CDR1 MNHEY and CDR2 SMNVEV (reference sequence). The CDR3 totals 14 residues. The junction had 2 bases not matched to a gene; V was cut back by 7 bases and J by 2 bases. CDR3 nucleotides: TGTGCCAGCAAGGGACAGGGCAACACCGGGGAGCTGTTTTTT. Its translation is CASKGQGNTGELFF.

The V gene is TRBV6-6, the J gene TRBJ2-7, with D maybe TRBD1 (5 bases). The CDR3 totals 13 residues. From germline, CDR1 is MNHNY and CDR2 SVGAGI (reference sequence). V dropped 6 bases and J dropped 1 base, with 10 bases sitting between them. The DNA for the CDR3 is TGTGCCAGCAGACGAGACAGTTCCTACGAGCAGTACTTC. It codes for CASRRDSSYEQYF.